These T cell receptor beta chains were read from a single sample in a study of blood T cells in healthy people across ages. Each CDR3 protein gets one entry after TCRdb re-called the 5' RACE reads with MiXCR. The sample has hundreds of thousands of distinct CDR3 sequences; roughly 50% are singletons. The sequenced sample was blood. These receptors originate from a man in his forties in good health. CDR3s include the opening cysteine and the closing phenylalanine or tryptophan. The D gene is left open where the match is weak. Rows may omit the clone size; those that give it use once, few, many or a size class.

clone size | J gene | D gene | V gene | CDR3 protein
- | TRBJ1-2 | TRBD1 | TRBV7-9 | CASSDAGTGEVYGYTF
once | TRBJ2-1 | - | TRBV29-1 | CSATRGASYNEQFF
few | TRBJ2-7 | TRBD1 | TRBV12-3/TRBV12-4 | CASSFETGVLSEQYF
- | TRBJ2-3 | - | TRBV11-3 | CASSSTWADTQYF
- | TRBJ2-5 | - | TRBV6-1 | CASSPWGLAFSAEETQYF
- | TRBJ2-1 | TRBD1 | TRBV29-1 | CSGGQGSSYNEQFF
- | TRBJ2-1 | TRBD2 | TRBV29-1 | CSVEDWAGGDEQFF
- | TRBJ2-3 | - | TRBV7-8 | CARSIRSLRLSDTQYF
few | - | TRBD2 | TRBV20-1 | CSARGTSGTQYF
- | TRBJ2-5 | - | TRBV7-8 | CASSGPGPQGTQYF
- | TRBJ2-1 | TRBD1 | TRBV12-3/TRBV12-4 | CASSLVRQGVDEQFF
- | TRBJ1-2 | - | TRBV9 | CASSVEGFRGYTF
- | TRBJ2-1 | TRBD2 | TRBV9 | CASSVGAGTSGWDEQFF
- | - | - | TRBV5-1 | CASSLWSVKETQYF
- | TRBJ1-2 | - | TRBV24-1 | CATSDQGPNDYGYTF
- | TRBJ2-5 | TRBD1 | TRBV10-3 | CAISRDSPWEQYF
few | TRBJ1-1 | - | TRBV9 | CASSVGSVGTEAFF
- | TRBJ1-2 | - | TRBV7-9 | CASSLIPQYYGYTF
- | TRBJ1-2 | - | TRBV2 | CASSGTDPEGDTF
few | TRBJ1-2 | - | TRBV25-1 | CASSGIGSSYGYTF
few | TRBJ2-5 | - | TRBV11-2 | CASSGGRIGTQYF
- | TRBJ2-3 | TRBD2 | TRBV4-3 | CASSHQRDYSGRGYTQYF
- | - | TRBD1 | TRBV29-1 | CSVEVGQELPYEQYF
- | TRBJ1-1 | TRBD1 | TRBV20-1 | CSARDRGRAVNTEAFF
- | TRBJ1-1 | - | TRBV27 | CASRRGRGSVTEAFF
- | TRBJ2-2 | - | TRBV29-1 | CSVVPTGGELFF
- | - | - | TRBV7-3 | CASSPSQGRAFF
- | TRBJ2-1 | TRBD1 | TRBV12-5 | CASGLVQRGGVGQGGNEQFF
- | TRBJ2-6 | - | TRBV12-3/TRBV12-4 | CASSFPGAGANVLTF
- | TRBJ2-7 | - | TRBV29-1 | CSVDYPRGIRDEQYF
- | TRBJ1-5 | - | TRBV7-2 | CASSLLRGLNQPQHF
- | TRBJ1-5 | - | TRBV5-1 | CASSVAGLEQPQHF
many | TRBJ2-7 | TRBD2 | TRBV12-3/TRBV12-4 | CASTLSGGLTNPYEQYF
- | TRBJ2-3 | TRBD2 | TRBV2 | CARSRAGGTDTQYF
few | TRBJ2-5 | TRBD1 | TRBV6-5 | CASSYRDRVQDQYF
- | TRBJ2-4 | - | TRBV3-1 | CASSPGLLSYKQYF
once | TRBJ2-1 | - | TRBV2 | CASSVGAQGPYNEQFF
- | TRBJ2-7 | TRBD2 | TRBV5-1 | CASSSASGNYEQYF
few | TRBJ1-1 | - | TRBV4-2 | CASRPTGTAGTEAFF
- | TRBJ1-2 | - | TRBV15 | CATSRGRADRPEGYGYTF
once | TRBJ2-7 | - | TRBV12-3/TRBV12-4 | CASSLEWRARDEQYF
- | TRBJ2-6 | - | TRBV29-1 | CSVDTDSGANVLTF
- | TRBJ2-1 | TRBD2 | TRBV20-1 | CSAQPWASGYNEQFF
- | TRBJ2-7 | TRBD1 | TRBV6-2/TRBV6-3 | CASTQDRGRGSHEQYF
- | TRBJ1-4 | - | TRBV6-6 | CASSYSGSTNEKLFF
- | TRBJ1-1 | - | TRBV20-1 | CSASPSAVNTEAFF
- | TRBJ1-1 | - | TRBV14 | CASSQVGRNGAFF
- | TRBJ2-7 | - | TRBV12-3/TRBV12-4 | CASSPLRDSYEQYF
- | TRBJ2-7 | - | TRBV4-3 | CASSHNRAYEQYF
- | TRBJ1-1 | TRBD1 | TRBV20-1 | CSADRGMNTEAFF
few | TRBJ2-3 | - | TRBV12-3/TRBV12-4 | CASSPTRGTDTQYF
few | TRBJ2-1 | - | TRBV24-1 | CATSDYSELYYNEQFF
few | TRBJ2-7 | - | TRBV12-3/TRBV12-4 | CASCRAYEQYF
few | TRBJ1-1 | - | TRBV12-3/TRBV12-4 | CASSLTSWTEAFF
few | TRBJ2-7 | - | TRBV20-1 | CSARQPLAAPTYEQYF